The source of this TCR beta chain is a study of beta chain features in type 1 diabetes. What was sequenced were expressed TCRB transcripts, since all of the isolated RNA had been reverse transcribed. Produced via immunoSEQ multiplex PCR; TCRdb's table is partial and in-frame only. In the table there are under 400,000 clones, 10% to 15% of which are singletons. Study-wide results and caveats: When Type 1 diabetes patients were examined, their TCRB CDR3s proved moderately but significantly shorter in all four CD4+ subsets.

This clone has a handful of counts. The target antigen is unknown. The CDR3 is 16 amino acids. From germline, CDR1 is SGHRS and CDR2 YFSETQ. The V gene lost 0 bases and the J gene lost 2 bases, with 12 bases spanning the gap. Sequencing used naive CD4+ T cells from blood. The sequence was collected from a woman aged 18-29 years with type 1 diabetes. The chain links TRBV5-1 to TRBJ2-1, with D perhaps matching TRBD1 (6 bases). As DNA, the CDR3 is TGCGCCAGCAGCTTGGCCCCAGGGGTTGCCTACAATGAGCAGTTCTTC. Translating gives CASSLAPGVAYNEQFF. Complete variable domain (other parts from reference TRBV5-1 and TRBJ2-1): KAGVTQTPRYLIKTRGQQVTLSCSPISGHRSVSWYQQTPGQGLQFLFEYFSETQRNKGNFPGRFSGRQFSNSRSEMNVSTLELGDSALYLCASSLAPGVAYNEQFFGPGTRLTVL.